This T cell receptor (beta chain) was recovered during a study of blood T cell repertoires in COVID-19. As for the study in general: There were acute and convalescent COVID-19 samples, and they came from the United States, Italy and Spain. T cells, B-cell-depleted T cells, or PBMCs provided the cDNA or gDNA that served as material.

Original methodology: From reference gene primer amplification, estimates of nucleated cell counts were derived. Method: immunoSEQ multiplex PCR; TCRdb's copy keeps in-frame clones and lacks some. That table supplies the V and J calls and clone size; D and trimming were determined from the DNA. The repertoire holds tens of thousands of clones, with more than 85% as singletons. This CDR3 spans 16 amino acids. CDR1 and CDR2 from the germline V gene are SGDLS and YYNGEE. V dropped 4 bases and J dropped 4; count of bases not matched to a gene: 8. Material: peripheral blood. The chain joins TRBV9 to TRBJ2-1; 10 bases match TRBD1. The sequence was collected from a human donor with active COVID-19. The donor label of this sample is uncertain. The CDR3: CASSPPVGQGYNEQFF. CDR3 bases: TGTGCCAGCAGCCCCCCCGTGGGACAGGGGTACAATGAGCAGTTCTTC.